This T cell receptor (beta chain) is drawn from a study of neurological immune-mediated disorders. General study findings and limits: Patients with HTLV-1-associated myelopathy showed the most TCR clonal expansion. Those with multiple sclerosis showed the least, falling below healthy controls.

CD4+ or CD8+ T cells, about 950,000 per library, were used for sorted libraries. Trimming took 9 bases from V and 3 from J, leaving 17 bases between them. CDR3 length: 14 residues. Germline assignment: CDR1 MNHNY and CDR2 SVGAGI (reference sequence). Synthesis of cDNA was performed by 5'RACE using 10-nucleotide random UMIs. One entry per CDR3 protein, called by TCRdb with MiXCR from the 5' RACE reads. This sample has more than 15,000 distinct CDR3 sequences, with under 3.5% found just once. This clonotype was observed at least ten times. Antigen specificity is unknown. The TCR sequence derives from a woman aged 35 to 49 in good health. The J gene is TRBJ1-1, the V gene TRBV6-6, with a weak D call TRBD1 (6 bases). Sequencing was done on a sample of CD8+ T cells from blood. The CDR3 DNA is TGTGCCAGAGCGGGGGCCGAGGGTGACACTGAAGCTTTCTTT. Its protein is CARAGAEGDTEAFF.